The present TCR beta chain was sequenced within a study of vaccination and CD4 T cells after COVID-19. On the study more broadly: Each person enrolled got two BNT162b2 or mRNA-1273 vaccine doses. The stimulating agents, overlapping spike peptides, came from SARS-CoV-2, HCoV-NL63, HCoV-OC43 and HCoV-229E.

The treatment: roughly 11-day PBMC culture with coronavirus spike peptide pools or control peptides (ViraFEST assay). CD4+ T cells of the unexposed donor were collected before the COVID-19 pandemic (2011-2018). The ViraFEST method relied on peptide pools to expand antigen-specific T cells, followed by TCR sequencing. The Oncomine TCR Beta short-read assay sequenced DNA from cultured CD4+ T cells. Genomic DNA extraction was carried out from cultured CD4+ T cells. Using its own MiXCR run on the PCR reads, TCRdb lists one record per CDR3 protein. Found here are 8,000 to 10,000 distinct CDR3 sequences, about a third of them singletons; the top ten hold roughly a quarter. Per the germline V gene, CDR1 is SEHNR and CDR2 is FQNEAQ (reference sequence). V was cut by 6 bases and J by 6 bases, with 18 bases left in between. The CDR3 contains 14 residues. In regard to this clonotype: Its antigen is not known.

The sequencing input was CD4+ T cells from blood, cultured in vitro. V gene TRBV7-9 combines with J gene TRBJ2-7; D unresolved. This receptor was identified in a human donor in good health. CDR3 sequence (DNA): TGTGCCAGCAGTATCGAGGATAATGACTCCGAGCAGTACTTC. It translates to CASSIEDNDSEQYF.